These 27 T cell receptor beta chains were all obtained from the same sample, sequenced in a study of shared clonotypes between healthy human individuals. Libraries were prepared by immunoSEQ multiplex PCR; TCRdb keeps only in-frame clonotypes and omits some of them. The sample lists 2 million to 3 million clones; 90% to 95% were seen once. Input material: naive CD4+ T cells from PBMCs. Subset denoted: CD45RA+ positively selected. Receptor source: a man aged 18 to 30 in good health. Some clones in this sample may be carry-over from other donors' samples.

This clone has just a few counts. Other DNA sequences in this specimen translate into the identical CDR3. The chain links TRBV6-6 to TRBJ1-1, with a possible D match to TRBD1 (5 bases). Germline lookup yields CDR1 MNHNY and CDR2 SVGAGI (reference sequence). The CDR3 runs to 14 residues. With 0 bases removed from V and 4 bases from J, the gap between germline ends came to 9 bases. Here the CDR3 reads CASSYSGGGTEAFF. CDR3 nucleotides: TGTGCCAGCAGTTACTCCGGGGGAGGCACTGAAGCTTTCTTT.

This chain joins TRBV4-3 and TRBJ2-1, with D tentatively TRBD1 (6 bases). Germline-derived CDR1 and CDR2 are LGHNA and YSLEER. Between the trimmed V and J ends, which lost 4 bases and 6 bases, there was a span of 13 bases. This CDR3 spans 14 amino acids. Here the CDR3 DNA reads TGCGCCAGCAGCCCGCTAAGGGGGTTCAATGAGCAGTTCTTC. Its protein is CASSPLRGFNEQFF.

V is TRBV4-3 and J is TRBJ2-3; 10 positions match TRBD2. V shed 1 base, J shed 6 bases, and the junction held 7 bases outside the gene matches. The CDR3 extends over 16 amino acids. CDR1 LGHNA and CDR2 YSLEER come from the germline V gene. The CDR3 loop is CASSQGTSGQGDTQYF. CDR3 in DNA: TGCGCCAGCAGCCAAGGGACTAGCGGACAAGGGGATACGCAGTATTTT.

The V call is TRBV14, the J call TRBJ2-5; the D gene is possibly TRBD2 (6 bases). Trimming removed 4 bases from V and 5 bases from J, with 8 bases in between. The CDR3 is 12 residues long. From germline, CDR1 is SGHDN and CDR2 FVKESK. The CDR3 DNA reads as TGTGCCAGCAGCCCTGGGGGGGAGACCCAGTACTTC. Its protein is CASSPGGETQYF.

The chain joins TRBV6-5 to TRBJ1-6; the D is unclear. CDR1 and CDR2 (germline): MNHEY, SVGAGI. V lost 4 bases to trimming and J lost 7 bases, with 14 bases between them. This CDR3 spans 15 amino acids. The CDR3 protein is CASSLDPGTNSPLHF. The CDR3 DNA reads TGTGCCAGCAGTTTGGACCCGGGCACCAATTCACCCCTCCACTTT.

The V and J genes are TRBV9 and TRBJ2-1; a weak D match, TRBD1 (7 bases). Germline CDR1 is SGDLS and CDR2 is YYNGEE. The length of the CDR3 is 15 residues. Trimming left V 3 bases short and J 9 bases short, with 19 bases between. CDR3 amino acids: CASSAYGGGMGEQFF. The CDR3 region has the DNA TGTGCCAGCAGCGCCTATGGAGGGGGCATGGGTGAGCAGTTCTTC.

This clone was counted between two and nine times. The genes are TRBV6-6 and TRBJ2-7, with D unresolved. The CDR3 contains 14 residues. Germline V gene lookup returns CDR1 MNHNY and CDR2 SVGAGI (reference sequence). V lost 2 bases, J lost 5 bases, and 13 bases lay in between. The CDR3 protein is CASSYPPQIHEQYF. CDR3 DNA: TGTGCCAGCAGTTACCCCCCACAAATCCACGAGCAGTACTTC.

The chain combines TRBV2 with TRBJ2-7; 7 nucleotides line up with TRBD2. Germline V gene lookup returns CDR1 SNHLY and CDR2 FYNNEI. V was clipped by 10 bases and J by 3 bases; unmatched bases: 9. The CDR3 has 13 residues. In nucleotides, the CDR3 is TGTGCCACCCGGACTAGTCAGTTCTACGAGCAGTACTTC. This gives the protein CATRTSQFYEQYF.

This chain links TRBV7-9 with TRBJ2-7; perhaps TRBD2 as D (6 bases). The CDR3 loop spans 11 amino acids. Trimming left V 7 bases short and J 7 bases short, with 11 bases between. Germline-derived CDR1 and CDR2 are SEHNR and FQNEAQ (reference sequence). This CDR3 reads CASTRREEQYF. The DNA for the CDR3 is TGTGCCAGCACCCGACGGGAGGAGCAGTACTTC.

The rearrangement uses TRBV6-5 and TRBJ2-2, with 7 positions matching TRBD2. The junction had 8 bases not matched to a gene; V was cut back by 0 bases and J by 7 bases. Germline V gives CDR1 MNHEY, CDR2 SVGAGI. CDR3 size: 16 residues. The CDR3 DNA sequence: TGTGCCAGCAGTTACTCGGACGGGAGGAGGGGCGGGGAGCTGTTTTTT. It yields the protein CASSYSDGRRGGELFF.

This clone was seen once. The rearrangement uses TRBV19 and TRBJ1-5; 8 bases fit TRBD1. Germline V gene lookup returns CDR1 LNHDA and CDR2 SQIVND (reference sequence). The junction had 2 bases not matched to a gene; V was cut back by 2 bases and J by 5 bases. This CDR3 region has 14 residues. CDR3 DNA sequence: TGTGCCAGTAGTATATGGACAGGGTATCAGCCCCAGCATTTT. Translation gives CASSIWTGYQPQHF.

Concerning this clone: Other DNA sequences in this specimen translate into the identical CDR3. V and J are TRBV5-4 and TRBJ2-7; weak D call: TRBD1 (6 bases). V was pared by 7 bases and J by 3 bases, with 14 bases between. The CDR3 runs to 13 residues. Germline assignment: CDR1 SGHNT and CDR2 YYREEE (reference sequence). DNA of the CDR3: TGTGCCAGCTCGACCGGGACACACTACGAGCAGTACTTC. It codes for CASSTGTHYEQYF.

The J gene is TRBJ2-1, the V gene TRBV11-2; no firm D call. Trimming removed 5 bases at V and 0 bases at J, with 11 bases between. The germline V gene encodes CDR1 SGHAT and CDR2 FQNNGV. The CDR3 covers 15 residues. The CDR3 DNA reads as TGTGCCAGCAGCCCTACACCCAGCTCCTACAATGAGCAGTTCTTC. Protein: CASSPTPSSYNEQFF.

The CDR3 DNA sequence: TGTGCCAGCAGCTTAGCTTGGACAGCCTCTGGAAACACCATATATTTT. It translates to CASSLAWTASGNTIYF. This chain uses TRBV7-8 with TRBJ1-3, with D tentatively TRBD1 (6 bases). CDR3 size: 16 residues. V lost 0 bases and J lost 0, with 9 bases in between. CDR1 is SGHVS and CDR2 is FQNEAQ in the germline V gene.

The chain is built from TRBV5-4 and TRBJ2-6; D remains unclear. V was cut by 4 bases and J by 2 bases, with 10 bases left in between. CDR1 is SGHNT and CDR2 is YYREEE in the germline V gene (reference sequence). The CDR3 spans 15 residues. The CDR3 loop is CASSLSLPGANVLTF. The CDR3 nucleotides read TGTGCCAGCAGCCTGTCGTTGCCTGGGGCCAACGTCCTGACTTTC.

The chain has TRBV6-1 and TRBJ1-5, with TRBD1 identical over 10 bases. CDR1 is MNHNS and CDR2 is SASEGT in the germline V gene. The V segment lost 4 bases and the J segment 6 bases; nucleotides outside the gene matches: 3. CDR3 length: 14 amino acids. In DNA form, the CDR3 reads TGTGCCAGCAGTGGGACAGGGGGGGGTCAGCCCCAGCATTTT. This gives the protein CASSGTGGGQPQHF.

This clone appeared once. This chain uses TRBV18 with TRBJ2-7, with TRBD2 matching 9 bases. With 9 bases clipped from V and 0 bases from J, the junction kept 6 bases outside the gene matches. The V gene's germline CDR1 is KGHSH and CDR2 LQKENI. The CDR3 is 14 residues long. CDR3 loop: CASRGLAFSYEQYF. Written as DNA, the CDR3 is TGTGCCAGTCGAGGACTAGCGTTCTCCTACGAGCAGTACTTC.

The gene calls are TRBV7-2 and TRBJ2-5; D possibly matches TRBD1 or TRBD2 (5 bases each). CDR3 size: 14 residues. Trimming left V 2 bases short and J 4 bases short, with 11 bases between. Germline CDR1 reads SGHTA; CDR2 reads FQGNSA. CDR3 sequence (DNA): TGTGCCAGCAGCTTAAGGATGGGGGTAGAGACCCAGTACTTC. It specifies CASSLRMGVETQYF.

Regarding this clone: Other DNA sequences within the sample encode an identical CDR3. This chain links TRBV9 with TRBJ2-1; TRBD1 is a possible D gene (5 bases). Germline assignment: CDR1 SGDLS and CDR2 YYNGEE. Trimming took 1 base from V and 4 from J, leaving 6 bases between them. The length of the CDR3 is 13 residues. The CDR3 loop is CASSVSGYNEQFF. The CDR3 DNA reads TGTGCCAGCAGCGTATCAGGGTACAATGAGCAGTTCTTC.

DNA of the CDR3: TGTGCCAGCAGCTTAGTGGGGACACCAAATAGCAATCAGCCCCAGCATTTT. Protein: CASSLVGTPNSNQPQHF. The chain couples TRBV7-2 to TRBJ1-5; tentative D call: TRBD1 (6 bases). V was trimmed by 1 base and J by 0 bases, leaving 13 bases between them. Germline V CDR1 and CDR2: SGHTA, FQGNSA. The CDR3 totals 17 residues. Complete variable domain (other parts from reference TRBV7-2 and TRBJ1-5): GAGVSQSPSNKVTEKGKDVELRCDPISGHTALYWYRQSLGQGLEFLIYFQGNSAPDKSGLPSDRFSAERTGGSVSTLTIQRTQQEDSAVYLCASSLVGTPNSNQPQHFGDGTRLSIL.

Concerning this clone itself: The same CDR3 also results from other DNA sequences found in this sample. The V gene is TRBV28, the J gene TRBJ1-4, with D uncertain. The germline V gene encodes CDR1 MDHEN and CDR2 SYDVKM. Trimming pared 6 bases from V and 4 bases from J, leaving 6 bases between. The CDR3 has 12 residues. The CDR3 loop is CASSLLNEKLFF. CDR3 bases: TGTGCCAGCAGCCTTCTTAATGAAAAACTGTTTTTT.

The rearrangement uses TRBV13 and TRBJ1-1, with 7 bases that match TRBD1. Looked up from germline, CDR1 is PRHDT and CDR2 is FYEKMQ (reference sequence). The CDR3 has 13 residues. V trimming: 4 bases; J trimming: 4 bases; junction bases outside the gene matches: 3. CDR3 bases: TGTGCCAGCAGCTCAGACAGGGCCACTGAAGCTTTCTTT. Translation: CASSSDRATEAFF. Variable domain in full (rest from reference TRBV13 and TRBJ1-1): AAGVIQSPRHLIKEKRETATLKCYPIPRHDTVYWYQQGPGQDPQFLISFYEKMQSDKGSIPDRFSAQQFSDYHSELNMSSLELGDSALYFCASSSDRATEAFFGQGTRLTVV.

The V and J genes are TRBV9 and TRBJ1-5, with D maybe TRBD1 (5 bases). The CDR3 consists of 16 residues. Germline assignment: CDR1 SGDLS and CDR2 YYNGEE. The DNA for the CDR3 is TGTCTGGCACCGACGGTAACAGGTCTTAGCAATCAGCCCCAGCATTTT. It encodes CLAPTVTGLSNQPQHF. The full variable domain, rest sourced from reference TRBV9 and TRBJ1-5, is DSGVTQTPKHLITATGQRVTLRCSPRSGDLSVYWYQQSLDQGLQFLIQYYNGEERAKGNILERFSAQQFPDLHSELNLSSLELGDSALYFCLAPTVTGLSNQPQHFGDGTRLSIL.

The gene calls are TRBV18 and TRBJ2-3; 10 bases are shared with TRBD2. CDR3 length equals 18 residues. Germline V gene sequence: CDR1 KGHSH, CDR2 LQKENI. J was trimmed by 5 bases and V by 3 bases; bases with no gene match: 14. The CDR3 region has the DNA TGTGCCAGCTCACCCAGGCGAGAAGCGGGAGGGCCCAGAGATACGCAGTATTTT. Encoded protein: CASSPRREAGGPRDTQYF. The whole variable domain, filled in from reference TRBV18 and TRBJ2-3, reads NAGVMQNPRHLVRRRGQEARLRCSPMKGHSHVYWYRQLPEEGLKFMVYLQKENIIDESGMPKERFSAEFPKEGPSILRIQQVVRGDSAAYFCASSPRREAGGPRDTQYFGPGTRLTVL.

The genes are TRBV10-3 and TRBJ1-1; 7 nucleotides align to TRBD1. The CDR3 is made up of 13 amino acids. The V and J ends lost 6 bases and 4 bases, in that order; junction bases with no gene match: 5. The germline CDR1 and CDR2 sequences are ENHRY and SYGVKD. The CDR3 loop reads CAIRSTGVTEAFF. CDR3 DNA sequence: TGTGCCATCAGATCCACAGGGGTCACTGAAGCTTTCTTT.

The V gene is TRBV5-8, the J gene TRBJ2-5; 15 nucleotides agree with TRBD2. CDR3 length: 15 residues. Germline trimming cut 2 bases from V and 5 bases from J; bases unmatched to any gene: 1. Germline CDR1 reads SGHTS; CDR2 reads YDEGEE. CDR3 nucleotide sequence: TGTGCCAGCAGCTTCGGGACTAGCGGGAGGGAGACCCAGTACTTC. As protein: CASSFGTSGRETQYF.

J is TRBJ2-5 and V is TRBV2; 8 bases match TRBD1. The better agreement between TRBJ2-7 and the DNA end casts doubt on the J call. The germline V gene has CDR1 SNHLY and CDR2 FYNNEI. This CDR3 region has 13 residues. The CDR3 protein is CASRGQGPYEQYF. The CDR3, as DNA: TGTGCCAGCAGAGGACAGGGCCCCTACGAGCAGTACTTC.